This T cell receptor (beta chain) is from a study of cytomegalovirus exposure and HLA in healthy donors (dated by TCRdb to 2015 to 2018). In the study overall: An earlier analysis of some 620 of the donors reported approximately 260 Gb of sequence data and 117 million unique TCR beta sequences obtained from around 180 million T cells. Roughly 300 gigabases of sequencing data and around 87 million unique TCR sequences were included in an early release covering roughly 600 HLA-typed donors. The genetic ancestry cluster associated with self-reported Caucasian donors included 80% to 90% of the approximately 410 genotyped donors. The study aimed to test whether cataloging public T cell receptors could reveal signatures of past pathogen exposure. The study used immunosequencing to profile the T cell repertoires of hundreds of subjects and linked those repertoires to cytomegalovirus serostatus. In addition to the first cohort of 500 to 850 subjects, a separate validation cohort of 130 or so different subjects was used. The study combined high-throughput TCR immunosequencing, statistical association of individual TCRs with disease status, and machine learning to predict cytomegalovirus infection status. A later analysis re-analyzed previously published TCR beta repertoires from 666 donors and added high-resolution HLA genotyping to study TCR occurrence patterns. In the later analysis, no new phenotypic data were used to find candidate immune exposures; instead, reliance was placed on TCR beta sequences and their occurrence across donors. An earlier analysis of some 500 of the donors applied high-throughput TCR beta sequencing to assess whether each TCR beta V gene segment acted as functional or pseudogenic. Alongside the repertoire data, information on donor age, sex, ethnicity and CMV serostatus was compiled. Genome-wide SNP genotypes for about 60% of the roughly 670 donors were used in a later genetic analysis, which treated that subset as a discovery cohort. Every repertoire in the discovery cohort had been generated on one and the same sequencing platform. HLA typing covered class I and class II loci at four-digit resolution. The number of typed donors differed by locus: about 620-640 for A, B, C, DRB1 and DQB1; 500 to 550 for DQA1; fewer than 610 for DPA1; and roughly 450 for DPB1. Roughly 5 DR-DQ haplotypes were handled as single units for association and clustering, since linkage in the cohort was strong. Among roughly 400 genotyped donors of the cohort, an average of approximately 200,000 unique TCR beta nucleotide sequences was sequenced per donor, of which 15% to 20% were non-productive.

Library generation was performed with the immunoSEQ multiplex PCR assay. For the multiplex PCR, a mixture combining 60 forward primers for TCR Vbeta segments and 13 reverse primers for TCR Jbeta segments was used. Amplification of the CDR3 region of rearranged TCR beta genes was performed with a multiplex PCR assay on genomic DNA. The amplified TCR beta libraries were sequenced on the Illumina HiSeq System as 87-base-pair reads. Per the source publication's procedure: A later analysis counted about 80 million unique TCR beta chains across the 550 to 700 repertoires, and 9.5 million to 11 million of these chains were shared by at least two donors. Raw reads were error-corrected and collapsed into unique sequences by a nearest-neighbor algorithm in which closely related sequences were merged to remove PCR and sequencing errors. To assign V, D and J gene segments, CDR3 sequences were aligned to IMGT reference sequences. Each retained sequence needed at least a six-nucleotide match to both a V gene segment and a J gene segment. A rearrangement was called productive if the CDR3 had no stop codons and remained in frame with V and J, and every other rearrangement was called non-productive. CDR3 was defined according to IMGT convention as the region running from the second conserved V-encoded cysteine to the conserved J-encoded phenylalanine. Sequences without an unambiguous match to a single V gene segment were excluded from the earlier analysis of 450 to 750 of the donors. In an earlier analysis of almost 600 of the donors, a V segment was called functional when productive rearrangements were above 56.7%, and segregating when the standard deviation between donors exceeded 5%. A statistical classification framework was developed to diagnose cytomegalovirus status using the catalog of TCR beta chain sequences. V and J gene assignment, in a later analysis, came from comparing TCR nucleotide sequences with IMGT/GENE-DB human TR gene sequences. The TCRdist pipeline was used in a later analysis to assign CDR3 sequences and most-parsimonious VDJ recombination scenarios. In a later analysis, each TCR beta chain was defined by its CDR3 amino acid sequence together with its V-gene family, and reads without a unique V-gene family were excluded. A later analysis removed several hundred highly shared, low-generation-probability nucleotide sequences to deal with suspected cross-contamination and a sequencing artifact. In a later analysis, a clonal expansion index was calculated for each public chain from normalized within-repertoire ranks of inferred template counts. Generation probabilities in a later analysis came from a VDJ recombination model fitted to out-of-frame rearrangements, and those results were checked against IGoR. A later analysis scored TCR-TCR, TCR-HLA and TCR-CMV co-occurrence with hypergeometric tests, applying a repertoire-size bias correction to TCR pairs. To estimate false discovery rates, a later analysis permuted the HLA or CMV assignments 20 times. In a later analysis, co-occurring TCRs were grouped with DBSCAN, and TCRdist sequence similarity was added when clustering was performed within HLA-allele-positive subsets. For co-occurrence clustering, repertoires with fewer than 30,000 or more than 120,000 public chains were excluded, along with roughly 5 repertoires with anomalous nucleotide sharing. In its TCRdb copy, this immuneACCESS table keeps in-frame sequences only and misses some clones. Where compared with another copy, unresolved V genes explain less than half of these, and the others have no known cause. V, J and clone size are those of that table, while D and trimming were read from the DNA. This sample comprises 150,000 to 200,000 clones, around four fifths of them detected only once. Around 13% of the sample comes from the top ten.

Points the paper makes about the study in general: In both the original and validation cohorts, the classifier was reported to diagnose cytomegalovirus status with high specificity and sensitivity. In a later analysis, HLA-associated TCR beta chains were found to be more clonally expanded and to have lower generation probabilities than equally common non-associated chains. V-gene and J-gene trimming of TCR beta chains was associated with a missense DCLRE1C variant in a later genetic analysis, and the association was replicated in an independent cohort. In a later analysis, several top co-occurrence clusters were reported to appear linked to parvovirus B19, influenza, CMV and Epstein-Barr virus. Because counts were too low, seventeen rarely observed V segments, including chromosome 9 orphons, were excluded from the earlier analysis of fewer than 650 of the donors. Linkage disequilibrium might explain the correlated functional status among segregating V segments, but an unknown experimental factor could not be excluded. Because HLA typing was missing for some donors at each locus, association tests included only the typed subset. In an earlier analysis of 587 of the donors, most TCR beta V segments appeared in productive rearrangements about 90% or about 30% of the time, broadly matching IMGT annotations. In vitro tests confirmed that a few of the cytomegalovirus-associated TCR beta chains recognize cytomegalovirus antigens. In a later analysis, 15,000 to 20,000 TCR beta sequences were associated with specific HLA alleles at a false discovery rate of 0.05. CMV serostatus was the only immune exposure information available for the cohort. The study listed approximately 150 TCR beta chains as associated with cytomegalovirus. In a later genetic analysis, fewer N-insertions in productive TCRs were reported among donors in an Asian-associated ancestry cluster than the roughly 700-donor mean. In a later analysis, TCR association rates were found to vary across HLA loci, with the most associated TCRs seen for DRB1 alleles and the fewest for HLA-C alleles. When HLA alleles, especially DR and DQ, strongly co-occurred, attributing TCR associations to individual alleles was difficult. Some IMGT-functional V segments, including TRBV6-2 and TRBV6-3, could not be distinguished by the 87-base-pair reads and were therefore excluded. Roughly uniform sequencing depth across donors was assumed in presence/absence analyses, although this assumption may not hold. According to the authors, the approach could potentially be generalized to other disease states and immunological phenotypes. A further reported finding was that TCR beta sequences accurately predicted the HLA-A and HLA-B alleles for most subjects in the first cohort. This cohort had only TCR beta chains sequenced, and the lack of alpha or paired-chain data limited which features could be detected. The sequencing pipeline was judged likely to have produced a cluster of highly shared sequence variants as a technical artifact. Most CMV-associated TCR beta chains appeared to be HLA-restricted in a later analysis, and the HLA associations seemed to be driven largely by CMV exposure. Across donors, most TCR sequences were observed very rarely, whereas some public TCRs were present in many individuals.

In total, around 600 healthy bone marrow donors made up the cohort. Cohort members were all nominally healthy when sampled, although unrecorded immune exposures were likely present. The donor was CMV seropositive and belonged to the group of around 300 seropositive cohort members. A peripheral blood sample was collected from each donor, and TCR beta sequencing was performed on peripheral blood mononuclear cells. The Qiagen DNeasy Blood Extraction Kit was used to extract genomic DNA from the blood cell samples. The CDR3 contains 16 residues, cysteine and phenylalanine counted. CDR3 DNA only is kept here, 48 bases in frame from base 1. Based on the germline V gene, the CDR1 and CDR2 sequences are SGHDN and FVKESK. V drops 4 bases and J drops 0 bases, leaving 13 bases in between. This clone was recorded only once. The antigen it binds to is not known. Base qualities are not at hand, and no much larger clone is one base apart.

Input material: PBMCs. Rearrangement joined TRBV14 to TRBJ1-3; D gene: possibly TRBD1, on 6 matching bases. This TCR was recovered from a woman in her fifties or sixties in good health and CMV-seropositive. CDR3 protein: CASSPPGVHSGNTIYF. The bases are TGTGCCAGCAGCCCCCCAGGGGTACACTCTGGAAACACCATATATTTT. This CDR3, with the reference TRBV14 and TRBJ1-3 proteins standing in past its ends, gives the full variable domain EAGVTQFPSHSVIEKGQTVTLRCDPISGHDNLYWYRRVMGKEIKFLLHFVKESKQDESGMPNNRFLAERTGGTYSTLKVQPAELEDSGVYFCASSPPGVHSGNTIYFGEGSWLTVV.